These 19 T cell receptor beta chains came from one sample sequenced in a study of T cell responses to AZD1222 COVID-19 vaccine. Generated by immunoSEQ multiplex PCR, the TCRdb table keeps only in-frame clones and is missing some. The table has around 130,000 clones, 75% to 95% seen once; the top ten hold 2.5% to 3%. Sequenced here: peripheral blood, sampled on day 0 of AZD1222 vaccination. Receptors originate from an adult in good health.

This clone appeared once. J is TRBJ2-1 and V is TRBV5-1; 11 nucleotides line up with TRBD2. CDR3 length: 15 amino acids. The junction had 2 bases not matched to a gene; V was cut back by 0 bases and J by 6 bases. CDR1 SGHRS and CDR2 YFSETQ come from the germline V gene. The CDR3 region is CASSLGLAGLNEQFF. As DNA, the CDR3 is TGCGCCAGCAGCTTGGGACTAGCGGGACTCAATGAGCAGTTCTTC.

This chain uses TRBV7-3 with TRBJ1-5, with 8 bases matching TRBD1. V lost 9 bases and J lost 5; bases outside the gene matches: 9. CDR1 is SGHTA, CDR2 FQGTGA, per germline. This CDR3 has 14 amino acids. The CDR3: CARSQGATDQPQHF. DNA for the CDR3: TGTGCCAGGAGTCAGGGGGCGACTGATCAGCCCCAGCATTTT.

The V call is TRBV9, the J call TRBJ2-1, with 7 positions matching TRBD2. The CDR3 spans 13 residues. Looked up from germline, CDR1 is SGDLS and CDR2 is YYNGEE. V shed 0 bases, J shed 6 bases, and the junction held 0 bases outside the gene matches. The DNA for the CDR3 is TGTGCCAGCAGCGTAGCTAGCGGCAATGAGCAGTTCTTC. Encoded protein: CASSVASGNEQFF.

The chain employs TRBV7-9 and TRBJ2-7, with TRBD1 identical over 9 bases. Trimming took 5 bases from V and 2 from J; bases not matched to a gene: 10. This CDR3 is built from 16 residues. CDR1 is SEHNR and CDR2 is FQNEAQ in the germline V gene (reference sequence). CDR3 DNA: TGTGCCAGCAGCACACCCTTGGGGACAGGGACCTACGAGCAGTACTTC. Amino acids: CASSTPLGTGTYEQYF.

The chain uses TRBV7-2 and TRBJ1-1; no reliable D call. Deletions cut 1 base from V and 0 bases from J, with 9 bases between. Germline V gives CDR1 SGHTA, CDR2 FQGNSA. The CDR3 has 15 residues. CDR3 protein: CASSLGAQMNTEAFF. Written as DNA, the CDR3 is TGTGCCAGCAGCTTAGGGGCACAAATGAACACTGAAGCTTTCTTT.

This clone was found once. The chain recombines TRBV19 with TRBJ2-1, with D perhaps given as TRBD1 or TRBD2 (5 bases each). Germline V gene data show CDR1 as LNHDA and CDR2 as SQIVND (reference sequence). The ends were cut back, 10 bases at V and 5 bases at J, with 18 bases in the middle. The CDR3 is 14 amino acids. The CDR3 protein is CATLSRGRDNEQFF. The CDR3 DNA sequence: TGTGCCACCTTAAGTCGGGGCAGGGACAATGAGCAGTTCTTC.

This chain connects TRBV7-9 to TRBJ2-7; no clear D gene. CDR1 is SEHNR and CDR2 is FQNEAQ in the germline V gene (reference sequence). With 4 bases removed from V and 0 bases from J, the gap between germline ends came to 13 bases. This CDR3 region has 15 residues. The CDR3 here is CASSSPPAPSYEQYF. In nucleotides, the CDR3 is TGTGCCAGCAGCTCCCCCCCGGCTCCCTCCTACGAGCAGTACTTC.

This sequence joins TRBV4-1 and TRBJ1-2, with 7 bases aligning to TRBD1. Germline CDR1 MGHRA, CDR2 YSYEKL. The trim removed 4 bases at V and 4 bases at J, leaving 3 bases unmatched. The CDR3 runs to 13 residues. For the CDR3, the DNA is TGCGCCAGCAGCCGGGGACAGCTCTATGGCTACACCTTC. Translated: CASSRGQLYGYTF.

V is TRBV4-3 and J is TRBJ2-2; the D is unclear. CDR3 size: 13 residues. V was clipped by 4 bases and J by 5 bases, with 8 bases between them. Germline V gene sequence: CDR1 LGHNA, CDR2 YSLEER. CDR3 nucleotides: TGCGCCAGCAGCCCATGGGGAACCGGGGAGCTGTTTTTT. This gives the protein CASSPWGTGELFF.

The J gene is TRBJ2-1, the V gene TRBV6-5; TRBD1 or TRBD2 may be the D gene (5 bases each). CDR1 and CDR2 from the germline V gene are MNHEY and SVGAGI. V was clipped by 8 bases and J by 7 bases, with 12 bases between them. CDR3 size: 12 residues. The CDR3 reads CASRGRGNEQFF. The CDR3 bases are TGTGCCAGCCGGGGCAGAGGAAATGAGCAGTTCTTC.

This chain connects TRBV27 to TRBJ2-2; D may be TRBD2 (6 bases). The germline CDR1 and CDR2 sequences are MNHEY and SMNVEV (reference sequence). V was cut by 3 bases and J by 7 bases, with 24 bases left in between. CDR3 length: 18 residues. The CDR3 is CASSFLTVGGKTSGELFF. The CDR3 nucleotides are TGTGCCAGCAGTTTCCTCACAGTAGGAGGGAAAACGAGCGGGGAGCTGTTTTTT.

The chain carries TRBV5-1 and TRBJ2-3; the match to TRBD2 covers 8 bases. Germline CDR1 and CDR2: SGHRS and YFSETQ. With V trimmed by 0 bases and J by 2 bases, 8 bases remained unmatched. The CDR3 is made up of 17 amino acids. The CDR3 DNA reads TGCGCCAGCAGCTTGGAAGGAGCGGGAGCTAACACAGATACGCAGTATTTT. Translated, it gives CASSLEGAGANTDTQYF.

The chain combines TRBV6-1 with TRBJ2-7; 7 bases fit TRBD2. CDR1 is MNHNS, CDR2 SASEGT, per germline. The CDR3 sequence is 15 residues long. The V gene end was trimmed by 4 bases and the J gene end by 0 bases; junction bases not matched to a gene: 6. CDR3 nucleotide sequence: TGTGCCAGCAGTGTAGCGGGCCCTAGCTCCTACGAGCAGTACTTC. It yields the protein CASSVAGPSSYEQYF.

This clone was detected once. The rearrangement links TRBV24-1 to TRBJ1-1; TRBD1 matches 8 bases. The CDR3 covers 14 residues. CDR1 is KGHDR, CDR2 SFDVKD, per germline. Trimming removed 4 bases from V and 6 bases from J; junction bases left unmatched: 6. The CDR3 DNA follows: TGTGCCACCAGTGACCCCGCCAGGGGGCCTGAAGCTTTCTTT. Translated, it gives CATSDPARGPEAFF.

The chain recombines TRBV7-9 with TRBJ2-7, with D uncertain. In germline, CDR1 is SEHNR, CDR2 FQNEAQ (reference sequence). The CDR3 contains 11 residues. V was cut by 5 bases and J by 6 bases, with 8 bases left in between. CDR3 protein: CASSPFPEQYF. The CDR3 region has the DNA TGTGCCAGCAGCCCCTTCCCCGAGCAGTACTTC.

This rearrangement joins TRBV10-3 to TRBJ1-6, with a weak D call TRBD1 (5 bases). The germline V gene has CDR1 ENHRY and CDR2 SYGVKD. V lost 6 bases to trimming and J lost 8 bases, with 14 bases between them. This CDR3 is built from 14 residues. The CDR3 loop reads CAISPDTLDSPLHF. The CDR3, as DNA: TGTGCCATCAGCCCGGACACCCTCGATTCACCCCTCCACTTT.

This clone was seen just once. The chain joins TRBV2 to TRBJ1-4; TRBD1 might be the D (6 bases). CDR1 SNHLY and CDR2 FYNNEI come from the germline V gene. Deletions cut 0 bases from V and 5 bases from J, with 22 bases between. The CDR3 sequence is 19 residues long. The CDR3 DNA sequence: TGTGCCAGCAGTGAAGCGCTTAGGACAGCGCTTAATCCCAATGAAAAACTGTTTTTT. This encodes CASSEALRTALNPNEKLFF.

This chain uses TRBV6-1 with TRBJ2-1, with 8 positions matching TRBD2. In germline, CDR1 is MNHNS, CDR2 SASEGT. CDR3 length: 16 amino acids. Trimming took 3 bases from V and 3 from J; bases not matched to a gene: 7. CDR3 nucleotides: TGTGCCAGCAGTGACGTAGCGGGAAGGAGCTACAATGAGCAGTTCTTC. Translation gives CASSDVAGRSYNEQFF.

The chain is built from TRBV5-1 and TRBJ1-2, with TRBD1 identical over 11 bases. CDR3 length: 14 amino acids. Trimming removed 3 bases from V and 6 bases from J; junction bases left unmatched: 4. The germline gives CDR1 SGHRS, CDR2 YFSETQ. The CDR3 region is CASSWRTGGDGYTF. CDR3 in DNA: TGCGCCAGCAGCTGGCGGACAGGGGGCGATGGCTACACCTTC.